These T cell receptor beta chains were read from a single sample in a study of blood T cell repertoires in COVID-19. Generated by immunoSEQ multiplex PCR, the TCRdb table keeps only in-frame clones and is missing some. The data contain some 120,000 clones, 75% to 85% of them singletons. The material sequenced was peripheral blood. Source of these receptors: a man between 65 and 85 years old with acute or convalescent COVID-19. Each CDR3 is given without its conserved first and last residue.

v_gene,CDR3aa
TRBV6-5,AIKRQGVGEKLF
TRBV14,ASSQDRGGTKRGNTIY
TRBV6-1,ASRLLAGGHNEQF
TRBV24-1,ATSDAGTGSSTDTQY
TRBV25-1,ASSEFGQVGQKLF
TRBV5-4,ASSPRQIVRNTEAF
TRBV10-3,VISAGGPDEQY
TRBV19,ASSSARGAQGYT
TRBV11-2,ASSYTNMGLAGERDTQY
TRBV29-1,SVEEEAGSYEQY
TRBV7-2,ASSSGGLVVDTQY
TRBV3-1/TRBV3-2,ASSPGQGFYGYT
TRBV30,AWHKRGVNTGELF
TRBV6-5,ASTGNENQPQH
TRBV6-5,ASSYSPGQFKGYT
TRBV5-1,ASSLGTGNYGYT